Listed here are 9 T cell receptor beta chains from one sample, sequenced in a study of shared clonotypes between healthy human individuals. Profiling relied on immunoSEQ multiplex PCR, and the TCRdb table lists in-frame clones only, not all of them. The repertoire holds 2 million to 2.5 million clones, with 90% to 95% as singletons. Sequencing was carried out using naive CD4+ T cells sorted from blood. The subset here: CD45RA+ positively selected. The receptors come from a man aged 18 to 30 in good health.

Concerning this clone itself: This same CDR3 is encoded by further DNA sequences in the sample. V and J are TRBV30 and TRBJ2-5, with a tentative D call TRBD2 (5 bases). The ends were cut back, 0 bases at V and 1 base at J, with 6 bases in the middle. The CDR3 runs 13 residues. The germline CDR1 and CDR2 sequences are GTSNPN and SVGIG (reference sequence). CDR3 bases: TGTGCCTGGAGTGTAGGACTCCAAGAGACCCAGTACTTC. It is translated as CAWSVGLQETQYF.

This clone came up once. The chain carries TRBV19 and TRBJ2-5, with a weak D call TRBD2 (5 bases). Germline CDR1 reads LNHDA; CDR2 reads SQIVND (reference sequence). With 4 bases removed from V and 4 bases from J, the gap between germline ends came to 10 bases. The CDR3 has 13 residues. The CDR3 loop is CASSKAGAETQYF. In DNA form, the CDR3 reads TGTGCCAGTAGTAAGGCGGGCGCAGAGACCCAGTACTTC.

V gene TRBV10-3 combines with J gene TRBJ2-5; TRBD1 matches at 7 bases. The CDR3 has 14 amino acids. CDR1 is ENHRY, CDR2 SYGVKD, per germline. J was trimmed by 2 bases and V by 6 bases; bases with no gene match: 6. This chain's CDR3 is CAIRATGEQETQYF. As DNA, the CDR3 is TGTGCCATCAGGGCAACAGGGGAACAAGAGACCCAGTACTTC.

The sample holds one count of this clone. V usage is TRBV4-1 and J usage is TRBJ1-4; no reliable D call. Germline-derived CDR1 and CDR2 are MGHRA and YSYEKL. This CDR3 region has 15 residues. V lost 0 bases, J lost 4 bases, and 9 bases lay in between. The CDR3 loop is CASSQDQGLNEKLFF. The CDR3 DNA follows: TGCGCCAGCAGCCAAGATCAAGGACTTAATGAAAAACTGTTTTTT.

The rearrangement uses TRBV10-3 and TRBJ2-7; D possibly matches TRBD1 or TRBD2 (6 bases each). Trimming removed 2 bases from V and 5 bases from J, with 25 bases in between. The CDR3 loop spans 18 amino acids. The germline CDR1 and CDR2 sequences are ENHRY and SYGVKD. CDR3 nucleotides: TGTGCCATCAGTGAGCCGGATAGGGGGGTTGGAAAAGGGAACGAGCAGTACTTC. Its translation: CAISEPDRGVGKGNEQYF.

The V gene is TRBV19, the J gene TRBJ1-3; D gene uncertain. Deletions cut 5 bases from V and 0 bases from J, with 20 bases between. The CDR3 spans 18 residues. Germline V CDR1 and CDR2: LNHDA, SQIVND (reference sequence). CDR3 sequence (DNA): TGTGCCAGTAGTCCAGTCCGACCTGCGAAAGGCTCTGGAAACACCATATATTTT. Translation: CASSPVRPAKGSGNTIYF.

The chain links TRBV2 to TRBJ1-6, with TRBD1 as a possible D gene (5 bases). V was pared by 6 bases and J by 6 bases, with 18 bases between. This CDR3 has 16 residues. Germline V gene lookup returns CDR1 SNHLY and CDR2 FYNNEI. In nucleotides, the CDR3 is TGTGCCAGCAGCGAACATCCGGGACCGAGTAATTCACCCCTCCACTTT. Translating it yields CASSEHPGPSNSPLHF.

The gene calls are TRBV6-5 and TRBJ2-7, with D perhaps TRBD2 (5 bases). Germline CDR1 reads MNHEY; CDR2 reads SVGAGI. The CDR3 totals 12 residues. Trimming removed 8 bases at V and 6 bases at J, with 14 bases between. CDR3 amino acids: CASCRGQSEQYF. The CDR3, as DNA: TGTGCCAGCTGCCGGGGTCAGAGCGAGCAGTACTTC.

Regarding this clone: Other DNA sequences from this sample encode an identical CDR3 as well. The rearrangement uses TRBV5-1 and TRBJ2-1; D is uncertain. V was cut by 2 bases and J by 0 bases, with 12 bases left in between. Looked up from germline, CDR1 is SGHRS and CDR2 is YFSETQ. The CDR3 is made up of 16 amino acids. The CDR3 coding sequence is TGCGCCAGCAGCTTAAGTGCGTTGAGCTCCTACAATGAGCAGTTCTTC. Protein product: CASSLSALSSYNEQFF.